The T cell receptor (beta chain) described here comes from a study of cytomegalovirus exposure and HLA in healthy donors. A multiplex PCR was run with 60 Vbeta primers and 13 Jbeta primers. Libraries were prepared by immunoSEQ multiplex PCR; TCRdb keeps only in-frame clonotypes and omits some of them. The repertoire holds under 150,000 clones, roughly 80% seen once, with 1.5% to 2% in the top ten. After removal of 7 bases from V and 2 bases from J, the junction contained 5 bases not matched to a gene. CDR1 and CDR2 from the germline V gene are SNHLY and FYNNEI. The CDR3 length is 14 residues. The TCR was taken from a woman in her forties in good health and CMV-seronegative. The sequenced material came from PBMCs. The chain carries TRBV2 and TRBJ2-5, with 9 bases that match TRBD2. CDR3 loop: CASIRAGGQETQYF. CDR3 coding DNA: TGTGCCAGCATTCGAGCGGGGGGACAAGAGACCCAGTACTTC.